The 11 T cell receptor beta chains below all came from one sample that was sequenced in a study of vaccination and CD4 T cells after COVID-19. Their antigen targets remain unknown. Sequence data for DNA of cultured CD4+ T cells were generated by the Oncomine TCR Beta short-read assay. TCRdb ran MiXCR on the PCR reads and lists one entry per CDR3 protein. Of about 21,000 distinct CDR3 sequences in the sample, 40% to 50% were seen once. The treatment denotes: 10-day PBMC culture with coronavirus spike peptide pools or control peptides (ViraFEST assay). Sequenced material: CD4+ T cells from blood, cultured in vitro. Source of these receptors: a human donor who had recovered from COVID-19.

The chain carries TRBV5-4 and TRBJ1-2; D is perhaps TRBD1 (6 bases). CDR3 size: 15 residues. In germline, CDR1 is SGHNT, CDR2 YYREEE (reference sequence). Trimming left V 4 bases short and J 9 bases short, with 22 bases between. The CDR3 region is CASSGDVGTSRRYTF. The DNA of the CDR3 is TGTGCCAGCAGCGGAGACGTCGGGACATCTCGACGCTACACCTTC.

V and J are TRBV10-3 and TRBJ1-2; 7 bases align to TRBD1. The CDR3 covers 12 residues. V lost 6 bases, J lost 6 bases, and 4 bases stayed unmatched. From germline, CDR1 is ENHRY and CDR2 SYGVKD. CDR3 bases: TGTGCCATCAGCTTCGGGACAGATGGCTACACCTTC. Translated: CAISFGTDGYTF.

This clonotype was counted a single time. This chain uses TRBV20-1 with TRBJ2-1; possibly TRBD2 for D (5 bases). The length of the CDR3 is 14 residues. Trimming pared 5 bases from V and 1 base from J, leaving 12 bases between. In germline, CDR1 is DFQATT, CDR2 SNEGSKA (reference sequence). DNA of the CDR3: TGCAGTGCTGGCCATTGGAGGTCCTACAATGAGCAGTTCTTC. As protein: CSAGHWRSYNEQFF.

This chain uses TRBV29-1 with TRBJ2-7; 11 positions match TRBD1. CDR1 and CDR2 (germline): SQVTM, ANQGSEA. The CDR3 has 14 amino acids. With 4 bases clipped from V and 2 bases from J, the junction kept 4 bases outside the gene matches. The CDR3: CSVATDRGPYEQYF. The CDR3 DNA reads as TGCAGCGTTGCTACGGACAGGGGGCCCTACGAGCAGTACTTC.

This clonotype came up a few times. The chain joins TRBV15 to TRBJ1-5; the match to TRBD1 covers 7 bases. Germline trimming cut 4 bases from V and 7 bases from J; bases unmatched to any gene: 10. The CDR3 sequence is 15 residues long. The V gene's germline CDR1 is LNHNV and CDR2 YYDKDF (reference sequence). CDR3 coding DNA: TGTGCCACCAGCATTTTTCCTGCCAGGGGGCAGCCCCAGCATTTT. This gives the protein CATSIFPARGQPQHF.

This chain connects TRBV7-2 to TRBJ1-2; D is ambiguous. Germline assignment: CDR1 SGHTA and CDR2 FQGNSA. The CDR3 is 13 residues long. V lost 3 bases, J lost 1 base, and 6 bases lay in between. CDR3 coding DNA: TGTGCCAGCAGCTTCAGGATTAACTATGGCTACACCTTC. It is translated as CASSFRINYGYTF.

This rearrangement joins TRBV2 to TRBJ1-2; D is uncertain. Between the trimmed V and J ends, which lost 8 bases and 4 bases, there was a span of 17 bases. The length of the CDR3 is 14 residues. Germline V lookup: CDR1 SNHLY, CDR2 FYNNEI. CDR3 DNA sequence: TGTGCCAGCGTCTCGGGAACAGAACCCTATGGCTACACCTTC. It translates to CASVSGTEPYGYTF.

This clonotype was found once. The chain joins TRBV10-3 to TRBJ1-2; D unclear. Germline assignment: CDR1 ENHRY and CDR2 SYGVKD. CDR3 length: 14 residues. V was shortened by 0 bases and J by 2 bases, with 7 bases between the two germline ends. CDR3 bases: TGTGCCATCAGTGAGTCTCCGGGGAACTATGGCTACACCTTC. Its protein is CAISESPGNYGYTF.

This clonotype was found a few times. The chain combines TRBV7-9 with TRBJ1-2; the D gene is possibly TRBD1 (6 bases). Germline V lookup: CDR1 SEHNR, CDR2 FQNEAQ (reference sequence). Trimming stripped 2 bases from V and 2 bases from J, with 9 bases between. The CDR3 is made up of 14 amino acids. CDR3 bases: TGTGCCAGCAGCTTAAGGGGGGGAAACTATGGCTACACCTTC. Translation gives CASSLRGGNYGYTF.

The CDR3 nucleotides are TGTGCCACCTCCGGGGGGGCCGAGAGCTCTGGAAACACCATATATTTT. This sequence encodes CATSGGAESSGNTIYF. J is TRBJ1-3 and V is TRBV24-1; the D gene is possibly TRBD1 (6 bases). The V gene's germline CDR1 is KGHDR and CDR2 SFDVKD. V was trimmed by 9 bases and J by 0 bases, leaving 17 bases between them. The CDR3 has 16 residues.

As concerns this clonotype: One end of the junction fails to match germline, which may point to a read error. The genes are TRBV2 and TRBJ2-2; no definite D call. This CDR3 region has 15 residues. Germline V CDR1 and CDR2: SNHLY, FYNNEI. CDR3 nucleotides: TGTGCCAGCAGCGAAGGAGACCTATACACCGGGGAGCTGTTTTTT. Translated, it gives CASSEGDLYTGELFF.